Listed below are T cell receptor beta chains from one sample, sequenced in a study of PD-L1 blockade in urothelial cancer. This table comes from immunoSEQ multiplex PCR, and its TCRdb copy is limited to in-frame clones, with some not included. The data hold about 86,000 clones, with over 65% observed a single time. Here the sequenced sample was PBMCs, taken around atezolizumab (anti-PD-L1) treatment. The receptors were sampled from a man aged 55 to 70 with urothelial cancer. Each CDR3 is given with its conserved first and last residue. The order of the fields is J gene, V gene, D gene, clone size, CDR3 protein, CDR3 DNA. A D gene is named only where the DNA matches it firmly. The size of a clone is reported for some rows only, either as once, few or many, or as a class for expanded clones.

j_call: TRBJ2-5; v_call: TRBV18; d_call: NA; clone_size: few; cdr3_aa: CASAGLGQETQYF; cdr3_nt: TGTGCCAGCGCGGGCCTCGGTCAAGAGACCCAGTACTTC
j_call: TRBJ2-3; v_call: TRBV18; d_call: TRBD2; clone_size: NA; cdr3_aa: CASSIAGDDTDTQYF; cdr3_nt: TGTGCCAGCTCAATAGCGGGAGACGACACAGATACGCAGTATTTT
j_call: TRBJ2-3; v_call: TRBV9; d_call: TRBD2; clone_size: NA; cdr3_aa: CASSVVGSGGAGTQYF; cdr3_nt: TGTGCCAGCAGCGTAGTCGGTAGCGGGGGGGCCGGTACGCAGTATTTT
j_call: TRBJ1-1; v_call: TRBV7-7; d_call: NA; clone_size: NA; cdr3_aa: CASSQGQNTEAFF; cdr3_nt: TGTGCTAGCAGCCAGGGACAGAACACTGAAGCTTTCTTT
j_call: TRBJ2-6; v_call: TRBV28; d_call: NA; clone_size: NA; cdr3_aa: CASGQGIGANVLTF; cdr3_nt: TGTGCCAGCGGTCAGGGGATCGGGGCCAACGTCCTGACTTTC
j_call: TRBJ1-4; v_call: TRBV29-1; d_call: NA; clone_size: NA; cdr3_aa: CSAQGGRQEKLFF; cdr3_nt: TGCAGCGCCCAAGGGGGACGGCAAGAAAAACTGTTTTTT
j_call: TRBJ1-1; v_call: TRBV6-1; d_call: NA; clone_size: NA; cdr3_aa: CASSDGQTLNTEAFF; cdr3_nt: TGTGCCAGCAGTGACGGACAGACTCTAAACACTGAAGCTTTCTTT
j_call: TRBJ1-1; v_call: TRBV7-9; d_call: TRBD1; clone_size: NA; cdr3_aa: CASSPRTGSTEAFF; cdr3_nt: TGTGCCAGCAGCCCCCGGACAGGGAGCACTGAAGCTTTCTTT
j_call: TRBJ1-3; v_call: TRBV18; d_call: TRBD1; clone_size: NA; cdr3_aa: CASSPYGTGRNTIYF; cdr3_nt: TGTGCCAGCTCACCGTACGGGACAGGGAGAAACACCATATATTTT
j_call: TRBJ2-2; v_call: TRBV28; d_call: TRBD1; clone_size: NA; cdr3_aa: CASSSSGGERSGELFF; cdr3_nt: TGTGCCAGCAGTTCGTCAGGGGGCGAAAGGTCCGGGGAGCTGTTTTTT
j_call: TRBJ2-7; v_call: TRBV5-1; d_call: TRBD2; clone_size: NA; cdr3_aa: CASSLAGTSVTYEQYF; cdr3_nt: TGCGCCAGCAGCTTGGCCGGGACTAGCGTTACCTACGAGCAGTACTTC
j_call: TRBJ2-4; v_call: TRBV19; d_call: NA; clone_size: NA; cdr3_aa: CASSIPPAVKNIQYF; cdr3_nt: TGTGCCAGTAGTATACCCCCCGCAGTCAAAAACATTCAGTACTTC
j_call: TRBJ2-7; v_call: TRBV5-4; d_call: NA; clone_size: once; cdr3_aa: CASSLVGSSYEQYF; cdr3_nt: TGTGCCAGCAGCTTGGTAGGGAGCTCCTACGAGCAGTACTTC
j_call: TRBJ2-7; v_call: TRBV6-5; d_call: TRBD1; clone_size: NA; cdr3_aa: CASSYGTGGTYEQYF; cdr3_nt: TGTGCCAGCAGTTACGGGACAGGGGGCACCTACGAGCAGTACTTC
j_call: TRBJ1-1; v_call: TRBV10-1; d_call: TRBD1; clone_size: few; cdr3_aa: CASSQTGANTEAFF; cdr3_nt: TGCGCCAGCAGCCAGACAGGGGCGAACACTGAAGCTTTCTTT
j_call: TRBJ2-6; v_call: TRBV2; d_call: NA; clone_size: once; cdr3_aa: CASKRQARLRSGANVLTF; cdr3_nt: TGTGCCAGCAAAAGGCAGGCAAGGTTACGGTCTGGGGCCAACGTCCTGACTTTC
j_call: TRBJ1-1; v_call: TRBV6-5; d_call: NA; clone_size: NA; cdr3_aa: CASSLSPNTEAFF; cdr3_nt: TGTGCCAGCAGTTTAAGCCCGAACACTGAAGCTTTCTTT
j_call: TRBJ2-5; v_call: TRBV29-1; d_call: NA; clone_size: NA; cdr3_aa: CSVSFQETQYF; cdr3_nt: TGCAGCGTTTCATTCCAAGAGACCCAGTACTTC
j_call: TRBJ1-1; v_call: TRBV5-1; d_call: NA; clone_size: NA; cdr3_aa: CASSLSGARNTEAFF; cdr3_nt: TGCGCCAGCAGCTTGTCTGGGGCCAGGAACACTGAAGCTTTCTTT
j_call: TRBJ1-2; v_call: TRBV11-2; d_call: TRBD1; clone_size: NA; cdr3_aa: CASSLATGGGGYTF; cdr3_nt: TGTGCCAGCAGCTTAGCTACAGGGGGCGGTGGCTACACCTTC
j_call: TRBJ1-5; v_call: TRBV7-8; d_call: NA; clone_size: NA; cdr3_aa: CASSLAGPPQPQHF; cdr3_nt: TGTGCCAGCAGCTTAGCTGGGCCCCCTCAGCCCCAGCATTTT
j_call: TRBJ2-1; v_call: TRBV2; d_call: TRBD2; clone_size: NA; cdr3_aa: CASRAPGTSSYNEQFF; cdr3_nt: TGTGCCAGCAGAGCCCCCGGGACTAGCTCCTACAATGAGCAGTTCTTC
j_call: TRBJ2-7; v_call: TRBV7-2; d_call: NA; clone_size: NA; cdr3_aa: CASIERGEQYF; cdr3_nt: TGTGCCAGCATCGAAAGGGGGGAGCAGTACTTC
j_call: TRBJ1-3; v_call: TRBV19; d_call: NA; clone_size: once; cdr3_aa: CASSLRLRDTIYF; cdr3_nt: TGTGCCAGTAGTCTGCGGTTGAGGGACACCATATATTTT
j_call: TRBJ2-7; v_call: TRBV7-9; d_call: TRBD1; clone_size: few; cdr3_aa: CASSTRDRSYEQYF; cdr3_nt: TGTGCCAGCAGCACGCGGGACAGGAGCTACGAGCAGTACTTC
j_call: TRBJ2-7; v_call: TRBV28; d_call: NA; clone_size: NA; cdr3_aa: CASSEHPKSTGRREQYF; cdr3_nt: TGTGCCAGCAGTGAACACCCTAAATCGACAGGGAGGCGCGAGCAGTACTTC
j_call: TRBJ2-3; v_call: TRBV6-4; d_call: NA; clone_size: NA; cdr3_aa: CASSDPGGRTDTQYF; cdr3_nt: TGTGCCAGCAGTGACCCGGGGGGCCGAACAGATACGCAGTATTTT
j_call: TRBJ2-7; v_call: TRBV7-9; d_call: TRBD2; clone_size: NA; cdr3_aa: CASSSDSFRLAGGAYEQYF; cdr3_nt: TGTGCCAGCAGCTCCGACTCCTTTCGGCTAGCGGGAGGCGCCTACGAGCAGTACTTC
j_call: TRBJ1-3; v_call: TRBV9; d_call: NA; clone_size: NA; cdr3_aa: CASTPGGNTIYF; cdr3_nt: TGTGCCAGCACCCCGGGGGGAAACACCATATATTTT
j_call: TRBJ2-7; v_call: TRBV2; d_call: TRBD1; clone_size: NA; cdr3_aa: CASGGQGVHEQYF; cdr3_nt: TGTGCCAGCGGGGGACAGGGGGTACATGAGCAGTACTTC
j_call: TRBJ2-2; v_call: TRBV5-1; d_call: TRBD1; clone_size: NA; cdr3_aa: CASSLGDRIWKEGTGELFF; cdr3_nt: TGCGCCAGCAGCTTGGGGGACAGAATATGGAAAGAGGGCACCGGGGAGCTGTTTTTT
j_call: TRBJ1-1; v_call: TRBV10-3; d_call: NA; clone_size: NA; cdr3_aa: CAISVGTQNTEAFF; cdr3_nt: TGTGCCATCAGTGTTGGGACTCAGAACACTGAAGCTTTCTTT